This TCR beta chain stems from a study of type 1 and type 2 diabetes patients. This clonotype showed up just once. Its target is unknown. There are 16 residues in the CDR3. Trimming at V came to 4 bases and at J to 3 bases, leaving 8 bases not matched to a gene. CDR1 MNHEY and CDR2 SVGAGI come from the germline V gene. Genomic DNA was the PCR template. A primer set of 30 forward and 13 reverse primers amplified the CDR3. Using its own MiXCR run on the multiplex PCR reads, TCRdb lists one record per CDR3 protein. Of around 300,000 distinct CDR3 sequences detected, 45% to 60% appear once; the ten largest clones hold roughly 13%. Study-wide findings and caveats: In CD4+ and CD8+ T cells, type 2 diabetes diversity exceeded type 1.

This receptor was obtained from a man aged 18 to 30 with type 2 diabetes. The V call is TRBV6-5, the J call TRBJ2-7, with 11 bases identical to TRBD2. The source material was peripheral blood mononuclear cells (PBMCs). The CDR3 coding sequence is TGTGCCAGCAGTTCAAATACGGGACTAGCGGTCTACGAGCAGTACTTC. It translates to CASSSNTGLAVYEQYF.